This T cell receptor (beta chain) was recorded in a study of control samples from healthy donors and cancer patients. In germline, CDR1 is SGHRS, CDR2 YFSETQ. V was clipped by 4 bases and J by 0 bases, with 7 bases between them. The CDR3 has 13 amino acids. The table lists this clone with a count of one. Repertoires were generated with immunoSEQ multiplex PCR, while TCRdb's copy carries only in-frame clones and drops some. This table has 80,000 or so clones, around nine tenths appearing once. Sequenced material: blood. The TCR was taken from a man aged 50-60 years in good health. The gene calls are TRBV5-1 and TRBJ1-1; D remains unclear. In DNA form, the CDR3 reads TGCGCCAGCAGCCCTAGAATGAACACTGAAGCTTTCTTT. Protein sequence: CASSPRMNTEAFF.